The 22 T cell receptor beta chains in this list originate from one sample, sequenced in a study of Graves' ophthalmopathy and Graves' hyperthyroidism. The authors amplified TCR beta CDR3 regions from RNA transcripts. In the first round, RT-PCR was carried out with HTBI primers, and a multiplex PCR formed the second round. TCRdb passed the multiplex PCR reads through MiXCR, listing each CDR3 protein once. The table includes 170,000 or so distinct CDR3 sequences, around two fifths detected once. Input material: peripheral blood. These receptors all stem from a woman aged 40 to 55 with Graves' ophthalmopathy.

The table lists this clonotype with a count of one. The chain employs TRBV15 and TRBJ2-7, with 8 bases matching TRBD1. V was clipped by 5 bases and J by 3 bases; unmatched bases: 6. The CDR3 runs 14 residues. Germline V lookup: CDR1 LNHNV, CDR2 YYDKDF (reference sequence). The CDR3 DNA is TGTGCCACCAGCCCGGCGGGACAGGACTACGAGCAGTACTTC. The encoded protein is CATSPAGQDYEQYF.

This rearrangement joins TRBV6-1 to TRBJ1-6, with D perhaps matching TRBD1 (5 bases). The V end lost 6 bases, the J end lost 8 bases, and 17 bases lay between the germline ends. The length of the CDR3 is 15 residues. CDR1 MNHNS and CDR2 SASEGT come from the germline V gene. The CDR3 region is CASSPRPGDDSPLHF. CDR3 DNA: TGTGCCAGCAGCCCTCGTCCGGGGGACGATTCACCCCTCCACTTT.

This clonotype occurred many times. J is TRBJ1-5 and V is TRBV6-2 or TRBV6-3; D is possibly TRBD1 (5 bases). The CDR3 is made up of 15 amino acids. V was trimmed by 2 bases and J by 0 bases, leaving 8 bases between them. Germline V gives CDR1 MNHEY, CDR2 SVGEGT. The DNA for the CDR3 is TGTGCCAGCAGTTACAGGGGTTCTAGCAATCAGCCCCAGCATTTT. Translated: CASSYRGSSNQPQHF.

This clonotype was counted ten times or more. V is TRBV7-2 and J is TRBJ2-5; TRBD2 matches 10 bases. The CDR3 covers 15 residues. In germline, CDR1 is SGHTA, CDR2 FQGNSA. Germline trimming cut 5 bases from V and 4 bases from J; bases unmatched to any gene: 7. CDR3 sequence (DNA): TGTGCCAGCAGCGTGAGGCTAGCGGGAGTAGAGACCCAGTACTTC. This sequence encodes CASSVRLAGVETQYF. Full variable domain (missing parts from reference TRBV7-2 and TRBJ2-5): GAGVSQSPSNKVTEKGKDVELRCDPISGHTALYWYRQSLGQGLEFLIYFQGNSAPDKSGLPSDRFSAERTGGSVSTLTIQRTQQEDSAVYLCASSVRLAGVETQYFGPGTRLLVL.

The chain recombines TRBV27 with TRBJ1-5; TRBD1 is a possible D gene (5 bases). Between the trimmed V and J ends, which lost 4 bases and 6 bases, there was a span of 16 bases. Per the germline V gene, CDR1 is MNHEY and CDR2 is SMNVEV (reference sequence). The CDR3 consists of 15 residues. The CDR3 DNA sequence: TGTGCCAGCAGTTCCTCCGGGGGGAGGACTCAGCCCCAGCATTTT. Translation: CASSSSGGRTQPQHF.

The count of this clonotype is one. CDR3 loop: CASSLQGRLDGELFF. CDR3 sequence (DNA): TGCGCCAGCAGCTTGCAGGGGCGGCTAGACGGGGAGCTGTTTTTT. The chain employs TRBV5-1 and TRBJ2-2, with D perhaps matching TRBD1 (6 bases). Germline V gene sequence: CDR1 SGHRS, CDR2 YFSETQ. This CDR3 spans 15 amino acids. Trimming removed 1 base from V and 7 bases from J, with 14 bases in between.

This clonotype was seen many times. The V and J genes are TRBV29-1 and TRBJ1-2, with D perhaps TRBD1 (6 bases). The CDR3 consists of 13 residues. Germline values: CDR1 SQVTM, CDR2 ANQGSEA. V shed 4 bases and J shed 6 bases, with 15 bases lying between them. The CDR3 loop reads CSVAVTGGDGYTF. CDR3 sequence (DNA): TGCAGCGTTGCGGTGACAGGCGGCGATGGCTACACCTTC.

This clonotype was recorded many times. CDR3 nucleotide sequence: TGTGCCAGCAGCTCCCCTGCTAGCGGGCCCACCGGGGAGCTGTTTTTT. Protein sequence: CASSSPASGPTGELFF. The chain recombines TRBV7-2 with TRBJ2-2; TRBD2 matches 8 bases. Germline CDR1 SGHTA, CDR2 FQGNSA. V trimming: 4 bases; J trimming: 4 bases; junction bases outside the gene matches: 8. The CDR3 is 16 residues long.

The chain links TRBV27 to TRBJ1-2; D not resolved. Between the trimmed V and J ends, which lost 0 bases and 3 bases, there was a span of 8 bases. This CDR3 is built from 14 residues. The germline V gene encodes CDR1 MNHEY and CDR2 SMNVEV (reference sequence). The CDR3 sequence: CASSLSGTYYGYTF. CDR3 DNA sequence: TGTGCCAGCAGTTTATCGGGCACCTACTATGGCTACACCTTC.

This clonotype was seen many times. The rearrangement links TRBV5-5 to TRBJ2-5, with 10 bases lining up with TRBD2. J gave up 5 bases and V 1 base, and 5 bases lay outside the gene matches. Germline V gene lookup returns CDR1 SGHKS and CDR2 YYEKEE (reference sequence). There are 15 residues in the CDR3. The CDR3 nucleotides read TGTGCCAGCAGCTTGAGCGGGAGGGCCTGGGAGACCCAGTACTTC. Encoded protein: CASSLSGRAWETQYF.

This clonotype showed up many times. The chain combines TRBV28 with TRBJ2-7; D ambiguous. Deletions cut 3 bases from V and 4 bases from J, with 10 bases between. The CDR3 runs 13 residues. Germline values: CDR1 MDHEN, CDR2 SYDVKM. CDR3 loop: CASSFGLGYEQYF. The CDR3 DNA reads TGTGCCAGCAGTTTTGGATTAGGTTACGAGCAGTACTTC.

This clonotype showed up many times. V and J are TRBV28 and TRBJ1-1; 10 bases align to TRBD1. V lost 8 bases, J lost 5 bases, and 11 bases stayed unmatched. This CDR3 has 15 residues. The V gene's germline CDR1 is MDHEN and CDR2 SYDVKM. The CDR3 loop reads CASGTGVGVVTEAFF. In DNA form, the CDR3 reads TGTGCCAGCGGGACAGGGGTAGGAGTTGTTACTGAAGCTTTCTTT. The full variable domain, its missing parts supplied by reference TRBV28 and TRBJ1-1, is DVKVTQSSRYLVKRTGEKVFLECVQDMDHENMFWYRQDPGLGLRLIYFSYDVKMKEKGDIPEGYSVSREKKERFSLILESASTNQTSMYLCASGTGVGVVTEAFFGQGTRLTVV.

The J gene is TRBJ2-7, the V gene TRBV28; TRBD2 agrees at 15 bases. Per the germline V gene, CDR1 is MDHEN and CDR2 is SYDVKM. CDR3 length: 18 residues. V lost 6 bases to trimming and J lost 0 bases; unmatched junction nucleotides: 9. In DNA, the CDR3 is TGTGCCAGCAGCCGGGGACTAGCGGGAGGCTCTGGCTCCTACGAGCAGTACTTC. Translated: CASSRGLAGGSGSYEQYF.

The rearrangement links TRBV11-2 to TRBJ2-5; the match to TRBD2 covers 12 bases. There are 17 residues in the CDR3. Germline V gene lookup returns CDR1 SGHAT and CDR2 FQNNGV. V gave up 3 bases and J gave up 5 bases; unmatched junction bases: 10. CDR3 amino acids: CASSLYGLAGSRETQYF. Written as DNA, the CDR3 is TGTGCCAGCAGCTTGTATGGACTAGCGGGAAGCCGGGAGACCCAGTACTTC.

This clonotype was observed at least ten times. The chain uses TRBV6-1 and TRBJ2-5; a possible D gene is TRBD2 (5 bases). V gave up 1 base and J gave up 4 bases, with 19 bases separating them. The CDR3 loop spans 17 amino acids. In germline, CDR1 is MNHNS, CDR2 SASEGT. Here the CDR3 reads CASSEVVAATSGETQYF. The CDR3 nucleotides are TGTGCCAGCAGTGAAGTCGTGGCGGCCACGAGCGGAGAGACCCAGTACTTC.

The chain recombines TRBV20-1 with TRBJ2-5, with 8 bases fitting TRBD1. Per the germline V gene, CDR1 is DFQATT and CDR2 is SNEGSKA (reference sequence). After removal of 5 bases from V and 4 bases from J, the junction contained 6 bases not matched to a gene. This CDR3 is 13 amino acids long. For the CDR3, the DNA is TGCAGTGCTCTGCAGGGGGCGAGAGAGACCCAGTACTTC. Residues: CSALQGARETQYF.

The chain joins TRBV12-3 or TRBV12-4 to TRBJ2-5; the D gene is possibly TRBD1 (5 bases). The CDR3 spans 14 residues. V gave up 6 bases and J gave up 1 base, with 12 bases separating them. CDR3 nucleotide sequence: TGTGCCAGCAGCCTCGGACACGGCCAAGAGACCCAGTACTTC. Protein sequence: CASSLGHGQETQYF.

The CDR3 is CASSYWLAGDGQYF. The CDR3, as DNA: TGTGCCAGCAGTTATTGGCTAGCGGGAGACGGGCAGTACTTC. The gene calls are TRBV6-2 or TRBV6-3 and TRBJ2-7; 10 bases fit TRBD2. V shed 3 bases, J shed 9 bases, and the junction held 8 bases outside the gene matches. This CDR3 is 14 amino acids long. Germline V lookup: CDR1 MNHEY, CDR2 SVGEGT.

This clonotype showed up many times. The J gene is TRBJ2-7, the V gene TRBV6-1, with 14 bases that match TRBD2. The junction had 7 bases not matched to a gene; V was cut back by 6 bases and J by 0 bases. CDR1 MNHNS and CDR2 SASEGT come from the germline V gene. This CDR3 has 17 residues. Written as DNA, the CDR3 is TGTGCCAGCAGGAAACACGGGACTAGCGGGAGCTCCTACGAGCAGTACTTC. It specifies CASRKHGTSGSSYEQYF.

This clonotype was counted many times. The rearrangement joins TRBV12-3 or TRBV12-4 to TRBJ1-6; 7 nucleotides align to TRBD1. The J segment lost 3 bases and the V segment lost 5 bases, leaving 4 bases of the junction unmatched. CDR3 length: 15 residues. This chain's CDR3 is CASSRDSVYNSPLHF. CDR3 coding DNA: TGTGCCAGCAGTAGGGACAGTGTCTATAATTCACCCCTCCACTTT.

The V call is TRBV12-3 or TRBV12-4, the J call TRBJ2-7, with D perhaps assigned TRBD1 or TRBD2 (5 bases each). This CDR3 has 13 residues. V lost 5 bases, J lost 2 bases, and 10 bases lay in between. The CDR3 DNA sequence: TGTGCCAGCAGTGGGGACGGAGCCTACGAGCAGTACTTC. Residues: CASSGDGAYEQYF.

This chain uses TRBV10-3 with TRBJ2-7; 7 bases align to TRBD2. V lost 8 bases to trimming and J lost 0 bases; unmatched junction nucleotides: 1. The CDR3 extends over 12 amino acids. The germline V gene has CDR1 ENHRY and CDR2 SYGVKD. The DNA of the CDR3 is TGTGCCATCGGGGGGGGCTCCTACGAGCAGTACTTC. Its translation: CAIGGGSYEQYF.